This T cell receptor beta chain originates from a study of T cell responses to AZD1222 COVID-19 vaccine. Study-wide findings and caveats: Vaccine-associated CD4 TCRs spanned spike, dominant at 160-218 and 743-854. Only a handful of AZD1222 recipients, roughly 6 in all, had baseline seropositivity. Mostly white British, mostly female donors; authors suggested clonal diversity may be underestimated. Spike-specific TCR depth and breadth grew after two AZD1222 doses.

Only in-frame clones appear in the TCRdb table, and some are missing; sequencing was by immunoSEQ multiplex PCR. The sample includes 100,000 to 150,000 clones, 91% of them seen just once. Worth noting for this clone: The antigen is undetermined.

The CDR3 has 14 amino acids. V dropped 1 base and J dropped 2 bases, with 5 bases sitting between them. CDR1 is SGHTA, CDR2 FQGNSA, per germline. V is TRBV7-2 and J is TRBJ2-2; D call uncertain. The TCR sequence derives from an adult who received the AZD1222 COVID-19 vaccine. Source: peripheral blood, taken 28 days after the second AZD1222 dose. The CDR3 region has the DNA TGTGCCAGCAGCTTAGTCGGAAACACCGGGGAGCTGTTTTTT. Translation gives CASSLVGNTGELFF.